One T cell receptor beta chain is described in this entry. This entry belongs to a study of Graves' ophthalmopathy and Graves' hyperthyroidism. Whole-study context: Over 18 months of follow-up, stable hyperthyroidism required that no ophthalmopathy appear.

Germline V gene lookup returns CDR1 SQVTM and CDR2 ANQGSEA. J gave up 11 bases and V 6 bases, and 1 base lay outside the gene matches. The CDR3 spans 9 residues. As the template, RNA transcripts were used to amplify TCR beta CDR3 regions. HTBI primers were employed in first-round RT-PCR, then a second-round multiplex PCR followed. TCRdb recomputed calls from the multiplex PCR reads with MiXCR, one row per CDR3 protein. The table shows about 550,000 distinct CDR3 sequences, with under 45% occurring only once. The source is an adult man with Graves' hyperthyroidism. This rearrangement joins TRBV29-1 to TRBJ1-2; 9 bases match TRBD1. The material sequenced was peripheral blood or thyroid tissue (not recorded which). CDR3 residues: CSVGQGYTF. The CDR3 DNA reads TGCAGCGTCGGACAGGGGTACACCTTC.